Listed here are 14 T cell receptor beta chains from one sample, sequenced in a study of human T cells and chemical hapten exposure. TCRdb processed the RACE reads anew with MiXCR; each CDR3 protein has one entry. In the table there are around 340,000 distinct CDR3 sequences, roughly 6.9% of which are singletons. The time point: patch test 1, 2 weeks after DPC sensitization. Noted treatment: therapeutic diphenylcyclopropenone sensitization with weekly scalp DPC. This material consisted of whole blood, taken in connection with sensitization to the hapten diphenylcyclopropenone (DPC). The receptors stem from a woman in her late teens or twenties with alopecia areata. Some clones in this sample may be carry-over from other donors' samples.

The V gene is TRBV2, the J gene TRBJ1-1, with D unclear. The CDR3 sequence is 14 residues long. Trimming cost V 4 bases and J 0 bases, with 9 bases left between them. CDR1 and CDR2 (germline): SNHLY, FYNNEI. The CDR3 nucleotides are TGTGCCAGCAGTGGATCTCCAATGAACACTGAAGCTTTCTTT. Translating gives CASSGSPMNTEAFF.

The table lists this clonotype with many counts. The genes are TRBV5-1 and TRBJ2-7, with TRBD1 matching over 7 bases. Germline assignment: CDR1 SGHRS and CDR2 YFSETQ. V was pared by 0 bases and J by 3 bases, with 6 bases of the junction left unmatched. This CDR3 spans 15 amino acids. CDR3 region: CASSLGATGVYEQYF. DNA of the CDR3: TGCGCCAGCAGCTTGGGAGCTACAGGGGTCTACGAGCAGTACTTC.

The table lists this clonotype with a few counts. The genes are TRBV5-5 and TRBJ1-4; D is unresolved. Germline V gene data show CDR1 as SGHKS and CDR2 as YYEKEE (reference sequence). The CDR3 is 15 amino acids. The V end was cut by 4 bases, the J end by 4 bases, with 14 bases between. As DNA, the CDR3 is TGTGCCAGCAGCCCAATCCGTTCGGATAATGAAAAACTGTTTTTT. Residues: CASSPIRSDNEKLFF.

Many counts were recorded for this clonotype. This chain uses TRBV12-3 or TRBV12-4 with TRBJ2-3, with 8 bases fitting TRBD2. CDR3 length: 14 amino acids. Trimming removed 7 bases from V and 4 bases from J; junction bases left unmatched: 7. This chain's CDR3 is CASTVPGLADTQYF. The CDR3 DNA follows: TGTGCCAGCACCGTCCCGGGACTAGCAGATACGCAGTATTTT.

In regard to this clonotype: A much bigger clone sits one base away, suggesting this may be a read error. The rearrangement uses TRBV6-6 and TRBJ1-5, with 7 bases fitting TRBD1. The CDR3 sequence is 16 residues long. The germline V gene has CDR1 MNHNY and CDR2 SVGAGI (reference sequence). For the CDR3, the DNA is TGTGCCAGCGGTTACTCGTCCCAGGGGGTTTTGCAGCCCCAGCATTTT. The encoded protein is CASGYSSQGVLQPQHF.

This clonotype was seen repeatedly, ten times or more. The chain has TRBV12-3 or TRBV12-4 and TRBJ1-4; D is unresolved. Between the trimmed V and J ends, which lost 3 bases and 7 bases, there was a span of 21 bases. This CDR3 comprises 17 residues. The CDR3 DNA sequence: TGTGCCAGCAGTTTTGCCCCTAGACACGCCCGGAGTGAAAAACTGTTTTTT. This codes for CASSFAPRHARSEKLFF.

The rearrangement links TRBV7-2 to TRBJ2-1; D not certain. CDR1 is SGHTA, CDR2 FQGNSA, per germline. The CDR3 runs to 13 residues. V shed 5 bases and J shed 6 bases, with 11 bases lying between them. Here the CDR3 DNA reads TGTGCCAGCAGCCAAGACTGGTCCAATGAGCAGTTCTTC. Protein: CASSQDWSNEQFF.

The genes are TRBV5-4 and TRBJ2-6; 7 bases line up with TRBD1. V lost 3 bases to trimming and J lost 2 bases; unmatched junction nucleotides: 5. The germline CDR1 and CDR2 sequences are SGHNT and YYREEE (reference sequence). This CDR3 region has 16 residues. The CDR3 nucleotides are TGTGCCAGCAGCTCGAAACAGGGGACTGGGGCCAACGTCCTGACTTTC. This gives the protein CASSSKQGTGANVLTF.

This clonotype appeared many times. The chain carries TRBV13 and TRBJ2-3; D is perhaps TRBD2 (6 bases). V was clipped by 4 bases and J by 1 base, with 18 bases between them. The CDR3 covers 17 residues. Germline V gives CDR1 PRHDT, CDR2 FYEKMQ (reference sequence). CDR3 sequence: CASSSQYPGAGTDTQYF. For the CDR3, the DNA is TGTGCCAGCAGCTCGCAATACCCGGGAGCGGGCACAGATACGCAGTATTTT. The entire variable domain, with the rest obtained from reference TRBV13 and TRBJ2-3, is as follows: AAGVIQSPRHLIKEKRETATLKCYPIPRHDTVYWYQQGPGQDPQFLISFYEKMQSDKGSIPDRFSAQQFSDYHSELNMSSLELGDSALYFCASSSQYPGAGTDTQYFGPGTRLTVL.

The gene calls are TRBV20-1 and TRBJ2-7; D tentatively reads TRBD1 or TRBD2 (5 bases each). Per the germline V gene, CDR1 is DFQATT and CDR2 is SNEGSKA (reference sequence). V lost 0 bases, J lost 4 bases, and 13 bases lay in between. The CDR3 is 14 residues long. The CDR3 sequence is CSARDVRDGYEQYF. CDR3 DNA sequence: TGCAGTGCTAGAGATGTCCGGGACGGATACGAGCAGTACTTC.

At least ten counts were recorded for this clonotype. The chain has TRBV6-5 and TRBJ1-4, with D possibly TRBD1 on 5 matching bases. The V gene's germline CDR1 is MNHEY and CDR2 SVGAGI. CDR3 length: 15 residues. The V and J ends lost 0 bases and 2 bases respectively, with 7 bases between them. The CDR3 protein is CASSYSRETNEKLFF. The CDR3 coding sequence is TGTGCCAGCAGTTACTCCAGGGAGACTAATGAAAAACTGTTTTTT.

This clonotype was found a few times. The chain combines TRBV20-1 with TRBJ2-7; the D call may be TRBD1 or TRBD2 (5 bases each). Trimming removed 4 bases from V and 0 bases from J, with 13 bases in between. This CDR3 spans 14 amino acids. The germline CDR1 and CDR2 sequences are DFQATT and SNEGSKA (reference sequence). The CDR3 sequence: CSANGAGSSYEQYF. The CDR3 DNA reads as TGCAGTGCTAATGGGGCAGGGAGCTCCTACGAGCAGTACTTC.

This clonotype was detected only a few times. J is TRBJ2-3 and V is TRBV10-3; D is undetermined. This CDR3 comprises 14 residues. CDR1 ENHRY and CDR2 SYGVKD come from the germline V gene. V was cut by 7 bases and J by 3 bases, with 14 bases left in between. CDR3 loop: CAITLSPTTDTQYF. As DNA, the CDR3 is TGTGCCATCACCCTTAGCCCCACAACAGATACGCAGTATTTT.

A few counts support this clonotype. This chain connects TRBV7-2 to TRBJ1-4, with D perhaps TRBD1 (5 bases). V was pared by 1 base and J by 7 bases, with 13 bases between. CDR1 SGHTA and CDR2 FQGNSA come from the germline V gene. The CDR3 contains 15 residues. The CDR3 nucleotides read TGTGCCAGCAGCTTAGGGACATTGGAGGTTGAAAAACTGTTTTTT. This sequence encodes CASSLGTLEVEKLFF.